This section outlines one TCR beta chain sequence together with its context. The sample originates from a study of monozygotic twins with cystic fibrosis. Overall study: With approximately 15 PCR cycles, barcoded libraries came from roughly 3 micrograms of fragmented DNA.

Germline V gene lookup returns CDR1 SQVTM and CDR2 ANQGSEA. The length of the CDR3 is 13 residues. With 7 bases clipped from V and 8 bases from J, the junction kept 10 bases outside the gene matches. Here immunoSEQ multiplex PCR was the method, and the copy in TCRdb shows in-frame clones only, minus some. The table shows 25,000 to 30,000 clones, with over 75% occurring only once. The receptor's source is a girl aged 2 to 9 with cystic fibrosis. The chain is built from TRBV29-1 and TRBJ1-2; TRBD1 agrees at 10 bases. The sample consisted of blood. The CDR3 loop reads CSARDRGIGGYTF. In DNA form, the CDR3 reads TGCAGCGCCCGGGACAGGGGAATCGGAGGCTACACCTTC.